The next 22 T cell receptor beta chains were all read from a single sample in a study of blood T cell repertoires in COVID-19. Sequencing used immunoSEQ multiplex PCR; TCRdb keeps in-frame clones, though not all of them. The table has around 190,000 clones, roughly 82% seen once. The specimen sequenced was peripheral blood. The source is a human donor in a cohort sampled during active COVID-19.

This chain joins TRBV11-2 and TRBJ1-1; 7 bases match TRBD1. The CDR3 is 17 amino acids. With 5 bases clipped from V and 1 base from J, the junction kept 13 bases outside the gene matches. Germline V CDR1 and CDR2: SGHAT, FQNNGV. DNA for the CDR3: TGTGCCAGCAGCCCCCGGGACAGACCTCGCCAGAACACTGAAGCTTTCTTT. This gives the protein CASSPRDRPRQNTEAFF.

V usage is TRBV7-9 and J usage is TRBJ2-1; possible D gene TRBD2, 6 bases. There are 15 residues in the CDR3. V lost 5 bases and J 7 bases, leaving 18 bases between the germline ends. Germline V gives CDR1 SEHNR, CDR2 FQNEAQ (reference sequence). Here the CDR3 DNA reads TGTGCCAGCAGCCCCTTTCGGGGGAGTGTAAATGAGCAGTTCTTC. Protein: CASSPFRGSVNEQFF.

The V call is TRBV7-2, the J call TRBJ2-3; 13 nucleotides agree with TRBD2. The CDR3 has 15 residues. V was pared by 0 bases and J by 8 bases, with 2 bases of the junction left unmatched. Germline V gives CDR1 SGHTA, CDR2 FQGNSA. This chain's CDR3 is CASSLALAGGGTQYF. CDR3 nucleotides: TGTGCCAGCAGCTTAGCACTAGCGGGAGGGGGTACGCAGTATTTT.

The chain employs TRBV5-6 and TRBJ2-1, with D unclear. The V end was cut by 4 bases, the J end by 6 bases, with 5 bases between. The CDR3 sequence is 11 residues long. CDR1 SGHDT and CDR2 YYEEEE come from the germline V gene. The CDR3 DNA is TGTGCCAGCAGCATAGTCAATGAGCAGTTCTTC. It is translated as CASSIVNEQFF.

This clone appeared a few times. The V call is TRBV19, the J call TRBJ2-2; 10 nucleotides align to TRBD2. This CDR3 region has 14 residues. V shed 6 bases and J 7 bases; nucleotides not matched to a gene: 5. Per the germline V gene, CDR1 is LNHDA and CDR2 is SQIVND (reference sequence). The CDR3 region has the DNA TGTGCCAGTAGCCCGGGACTAGCGAACGGGGAGCTGTTTTTT. Encoded protein: CASSPGLANGELFF.

CDR3 bases: TGTGCCACCACCCCCTGGACTAGCGGCACTACCTACAATGAGCAGTTCTTC. This sequence encodes CATTPWTSGTTYNEQFF. The chain uses TRBV3-1 (or the pseudogene TRBV3-2) and TRBJ2-1, with TRBD2 matching 10 bases. The CDR3 extends over 17 amino acids. CDR1 is LGHDT, CDR2 YNNKEL, per germline (reference sequence). V dropped 10 bases and J dropped 2; count of bases not matched to a gene: 14.

This clone has a handful of counts. V usage is TRBV5-1 and J usage is TRBJ2-2; 7 bases map to TRBD1. The V gene end was trimmed by 2 bases and the J gene end by 6 bases; junction bases not matched to a gene: 4. This CDR3 has 14 amino acids. Per germline, CDR1 SGHRS and CDR2 YFSETQ. The CDR3 coding sequence is TGCGCCAGCAGCTTTCGACAGGGCTCCGGGGAGCTGTTTTTT. It specifies CASSFRQGSGELFF.

The chain links TRBV5-1 to TRBJ1-2, with a weak D call TRBD1 (5 bases). The CDR3 runs 17 residues. Germline CDR1 is SGHRS and CDR2 is YFSETQ. V lost 0 bases to trimming and J lost 0 bases, with 15 bases between them. CDR3 in DNA: TGCGCCAGCAGCTTGGAGACAGAACCAACATCTAACTATGGCTACACCTTC. Encoded protein: CASSLETEPTSNYGYTF.

With respect to this clone: The sample holds other DNA sequences that translate to the same CDR3. The rearrangement links TRBV19 to TRBJ1-1; D is ambiguous. Trimming removed 6 bases at V and 0 bases at J, with 5 bases between. The CDR3 runs 12 residues. Germline loops: CDR1 LNHDA, CDR2 SQIVND (reference sequence). CDR3 DNA: TGTGCCAGTAGCAGGATGAACACTGAAGCTTTCTTT. It specifies CASSRMNTEAFF.

The rearrangement uses TRBV28 and TRBJ1-2; possibly TRBD1 for D (5 bases). This CDR3 has 12 residues. V lost 6 bases and J 8 bases, leaving 13 bases between the germline ends. Germline CDR1 MDHEN, CDR2 SYDVKM. This chain's CDR3 is CASRGDFRGYTF. DNA for the CDR3: TGTGCCAGCAGAGGGGATTTTAGGGGCTACACCTTC.

This clone occurred a few times. J is TRBJ2-1 and V is TRBV27; TRBD2 aligns across 7 bases. Per germline, CDR1 MNHEY and CDR2 SMNVEV (reference sequence). Trimming removed 8 bases from V and 3 bases from J; junction bases left unmatched: 4. The CDR3 consists of 13 residues. CDR3 DNA: TGTGCCAGCGCTAGCGGCAACTACAATGAGCAGTTCTTC. Translation: CASASGNYNEQFF.

The chain carries TRBV9 and TRBJ1-2; 8 positions agree with TRBD1. In germline, CDR1 is SGDLS, CDR2 YYNGEE. This CDR3 has 14 amino acids. Trimming removed 5 bases from V and 3 bases from J; junction bases left unmatched: 6. The CDR3 protein is CASRTTGDDYGYTF. The CDR3 region has the DNA TGTGCCAGCAGGACGACAGGGGACGACTATGGCTACACCTTC.

The chain couples TRBV19 to TRBJ2-7, with 10 bases identical to TRBD1. In germline, CDR1 is LNHDA, CDR2 SQIVND (reference sequence). The CDR3 runs 15 residues. The ends lost 6 bases at V and 4 bases at J; junction bases unmatched: 9. In nucleotides, the CDR3 is TGTGCCAGTAGCTTGCGAGGGACAGGGGATTACGAGCAGTACTTC. Residues: CASSLRGTGDYEQYF.

As to this clone: At one of its ends the junction is not consistent with the germline gene, which may arise from a read error. V usage is TRBV10-3 and J usage is TRBJ2-7, with D possibly matching TRBD2 (6 bases). Per the germline V gene, CDR1 is ENHRY and CDR2 is SYGVKD. The CDR3 runs 12 residues. The CDR3 reads CAISDMTGGGVF. As DNA, the CDR3 is TGTGCCATCAGTGATATGACTGGCGGAGGGGTTTTC.

This chain connects TRBV29-1 to TRBJ2-7; TRBD1 matches at 7 bases. J gave up 4 bases and V 7 bases, and 10 bases lay outside the gene matches. The CDR3 extends over 13 amino acids. Germline V lookup: CDR1 SQVTM, CDR2 ANQGSEA. DNA for the CDR3: TGCAGCGGTAAGGGGGCCCCTGAGTACGAGCAGTACTTC. Translated, it gives CSGKGAPEYEQYF.

This chain joins TRBV2 and TRBJ1-5; D is undetermined. The V end was cut by 6 bases, the J end by 1 base, with 10 bases between. This CDR3 is built from 14 residues. The germline V gene has CDR1 SNHLY and CDR2 FYNNEI. Here the CDR3 DNA reads TGTGCCAGCAGGGGCGGCGGGAGCAATCAGCCCCAGCATTTT. Its translation is CASRGGGSNQPQHF.

The CDR3 loop reads CASSDAYSGSSYEQYF. The CDR3 DNA reads TGTGCCAGCAGTGACGCTTACAGCGGGAGCTCCTACGAGCAGTACTTC. The rearrangement joins TRBV2 to TRBJ2-7, with 8 nucleotides matching TRBD2. Germline-derived CDR1 and CDR2 are SNHLY and FYNNEI. This CDR3 region has 16 residues. Losses at the gene ends were 3 bases for V and 0 bases for J; bases not matched to a gene: 7.

This sequence joins TRBV30 and TRBJ1-1; D perhaps matches TRBD1 (6 bases). Germline CDR1 reads GTSNPN; CDR2 reads SVGIG (reference sequence). CDR3 size: 12 residues. The CDR3 region has the DNA TGTGCTAGGGGGGGTTGGAACACTGAAGCTTTCTTT. Translating it yields CARGGWNTEAFF.

The chain uses TRBV2 and TRBJ1-4, with D possibly matching TRBD1 (6 bases). The V end lost 5 bases, the J end lost 1 base, and 14 bases lay between the germline ends. Germline V gene data show CDR1 as SNHLY and CDR2 as FYNNEI. CDR3 length: 16 residues. CDR3 amino acids: CASSRNQGRTNEKLFF. In nucleotides, the CDR3 is TGTGCCAGCAGTAGGAATCAGGGGCGAACTAATGAAAAACTGTTTTTT.

This clone was seen only once. This chain's CDR3 is CASSSPGTETRNEQYF. CDR3 sequence (DNA): TGTGCCAGCAGCTCCCCGGGGACCGAGACTAGAAACGAGCAGTACTTC. The chain couples TRBV7-2 to TRBJ2-7, with D perhaps matching TRBD2 (6 bases). The V end lost 4 bases, the J end lost 5 bases, and 21 bases lay between the germline ends. Germline loops: CDR1 SGHTA, CDR2 FQGNSA. The CDR3 runs to 16 residues.

The J gene is TRBJ2-5, the V gene TRBV6-5, with a tentative D call TRBD1 (6 bases). The V gene lost 0 bases and the J gene lost 5 bases, with 13 bases spanning the gap. The CDR3 has 15 residues. The germline V gene encodes CDR1 MNHEY and CDR2 SVGAGI. The CDR3 reads CASSYSKGRGETQYF. The CDR3, as DNA: TGTGCCAGCAGTTACTCGAAGGGCAGGGGCGAGACCCAGTACTTC.

This sequence joins TRBV3-1 (or the pseudogene TRBV3-2) and TRBJ2-7; D remains ambiguous. The CDR3 runs to 12 residues. Germline values: CDR1 LGHDT, CDR2 YNNKEL (reference sequence). Trimming took off 1 base at V and 3 bases at J, with 4 bases between the two ends. CDR3 bases: TGTGCCAGCAGCCAAGTCAACTACGAGCAGTACTTC. The encoded protein is CASSQVNYEQYF.